One and the same sample provided the 13 T cell receptor beta chains below, sequenced in a study of blood T cell repertoires in COVID-19 (dated by TCRdb to between 2020 and 2021). Libraries were prepared through the immunoSEQ multiplex PCR assay. The table comes from immuneACCESS by way of TCRdb, which keeps in-frame sequences with V and J called. Part of the clones is missing from these tables; in studies checked, under half for an unresolved V gene and the rest for unknown reasons. The sample contains more than 95,000 clones, more than 75% of them found a single time. The ten largest make up approximately 8.1% of the sample. The source material was peripheral blood. Source of these receptors: a man in his forties or fifties with acute or convalescent COVID-19.

The sample holds one count of this clone. This chain uses TRBV2 with TRBJ2-7; TRBD2 aligns across 10 bases. Germline trimming cut 6 bases from V and 0 bases from J; bases unmatched to any gene: 5. This CDR3 region has 15 residues. Germline V gene sequence: CDR1 SNHLY, CDR2 FYNNEI. CDR3 DNA sequence: TGTGCCAGCAGCTCTAGCGGGGGAAGCTCCTACGAGCAGTACTTC. Residues: CASSSSGGSSYEQYF. The full variable domain, completed using reference TRBV2 and TRBJ2-7, is EPEVTQTPSHQVTQMGQEVILRCVPISNHLYFYWYRQILGQKVEFLVSFYNNEISEKSEIFDDQFSVERPDGSNFTLKIRSTKLEDSAMYFCASSSSGGSSYEQYFGPGTRLTVT.

The chain joins TRBV15 to TRBJ2-1; 9 bases agree with TRBD2. This CDR3 comprises 17 residues. Germline-derived CDR1 and CDR2 are LNHNV and YYDKDF (reference sequence). V lost 2 bases, J lost 4 bases, and 9 bases stayed unmatched. CDR3 residues: CATSRLRSTSGYNEQFF. The CDR3 DNA sequence: TGTGCCACCAGCAGACTCCGGTCGACTAGCGGATACAATGAGCAGTTCTTC.

V is TRBV5-8 and J is TRBJ2-3, with D maybe TRBD2 (6 bases). The germline V gene has CDR1 SGHTS and CDR2 YDEGEE. Trimming took off 0 bases at V and 6 bases at J, with 17 bases between the two ends. This CDR3 contains 16 residues. In DNA form, the CDR3 reads TGTGCCAGCAGCTTGGTGCGGGTGAGCGCGGGGGATACGCAGTATTTT. Translating it yields CASSLVRVSAGDTQYF.

The chain uses TRBV19 and TRBJ2-1, with TRBD1 matching over 8 bases. The CDR3 runs to 17 residues. The ends lost 0 bases at V and 9 bases at J; junction bases unmatched: 13. Germline values: CDR1 LNHDA, CDR2 SQIVND (reference sequence). The CDR3 reads CASSIDGGGQGAPEQFF. CDR3 sequence (DNA): TGTGCCAGTAGTATAGATGGTGGGGGTCAGGGGGCGCCTGAGCAGTTCTTC.

The rearrangement joins TRBV7-6 to TRBJ1-1, with D uncertain. The ends were cut back, 1 base at V and 4 bases at J, with 7 bases in the middle. CDR3 length equals 13 residues. From germline, CDR1 is SGHVS and CDR2 FNYEAQ. In DNA, the CDR3 is TGTGCCAGCAGCTTAGGGGAGGTCACTGAAGCTTTCTTT. Its protein is CASSLGEVTEAFF.

This clone has more than one count but fewer than ten. The chain combines TRBV13 with TRBJ2-1; 7 bases agree with TRBD2. CDR1 is PRHDT and CDR2 is FYEKMQ in the germline V gene (reference sequence). Trimming cost V 2 bases and J 6 bases; bases outside gene matches: 10. This CDR3 contains 16 residues. The CDR3 here is CASSLRSAGYSNEQFF. In DNA, the CDR3 is TGTGCCAGCAGCTTACGTTCAGCGGGATATTCCAATGAGCAGTTCTTC. The complete variable domain, with remaining parts taken from reference TRBV13 and TRBJ2-1, reads AAGVIQSPRHLIKEKRETATLKCYPIPRHDTVYWYQQGPGQDPQFLISFYEKMQSDKGSIPDRFSAQQFSDYHSELNMSSLELGDSALYFCASSLRSAGYSNEQFFGPGTRLTVL.

V is TRBV5-4 and J is TRBJ2-4; no reliable D call. This CDR3 has 14 residues. CDR1 and CDR2 (germline): SGHNT, YYREEE (reference sequence). V gave up 0 bases and J gave up 0 bases, with 4 bases separating them. CDR3 in amino acids: CASSLDIAKNIQYF. The DNA of the CDR3 is TGTGCCAGCAGCTTGGACATAGCCAAAAACATTCAGTACTTC.

The gene calls are TRBV3-1 (or the pseudogene TRBV3-2) and TRBJ1-6; 9 positions agree with TRBD1. The CDR3 loop spans 14 amino acids. Germline assignment: CDR1 LGHDT and CDR2 YNNKEL (reference sequence). V was pared by 6 bases and J by 7 bases, with 4 bases of the junction left unmatched. The CDR3 sequence: CASSHRGQNSPLHF. The DNA of the CDR3 is TGTGCCAGCAGTCACAGGGGGCAGAATTCACCCCTCCACTTT.

The V and J genes are TRBV29-1 and TRBJ2-1; 9 bases line up with TRBD2. V shed 4 bases, J shed 13 bases, and the junction held 23 bases outside the gene matches. The CDR3 loop spans 17 amino acids. Germline V gene data show CDR1 as SQVTM and CDR2 as ANQGSEA. CDR3 sequence: CSVVRLGIKAGGDRQFF. DNA for the CDR3: TGCAGCGTTGTACGGCTGGGGATAAAAGCGGGAGGCGATCGCCAGTTCTTC.

The chain joins TRBV19 to TRBJ2-7; 9 bases agree with TRBD2. The junction had 5 bases not matched to a gene; V was cut back by 3 bases and J by 2 bases. CDR1 LNHDA and CDR2 SQIVND come from the germline V gene (reference sequence). This CDR3 has 15 amino acids. The CDR3 sequence is CASSIRREGPYEQYF. CDR3 in DNA: TGTGCCAGTAGTATCCGGCGGGAGGGTCCCTACGAGCAGTACTTC.

The rearrangement joins TRBV7-2 to TRBJ2-5; D is perhaps TRBD2 (5 bases). There are 15 residues in the CDR3. V was trimmed by 0 bases and J by 5 bases, leaving 13 bases between them. The germline CDR1 and CDR2 sequences are SGHTA and FQGNSA. The DNA of the CDR3 is TGTGCCAGCAGCTTAGCGCGTGGGAGTGGGGAGACCCAGTACTTC. Its translation: CASSLARGSGETQYF.

CDR3 sequence (DNA): TGTGCCAGCAGTGAGGGGCTGACTAGCACAGATACGCAGTATTTT. Translated, it gives CASSEGLTSTDTQYF. This rearrangement joins TRBV2 to TRBJ2-3, with D perhaps matching TRBD1 (5 bases). Trimming removed 3 bases at V and 0 bases at J, with 10 bases between. CDR3 size: 15 residues. The germline CDR1 and CDR2 sequences are SNHLY and FYNNEI.

The count of this clone is one. CDR3 bases: TGTGCCAGTAGTTTCCAGGGGGCCGGGGGAAACATTCAGTACTTC. This encodes CASSFQGAGGNIQYF. V and J are TRBV19 and TRBJ2-4; 8 nucleotides line up with TRBD1. After removal of 5 bases from V and 6 bases from J, the junction contained 9 bases not matched to a gene. CDR1 is LNHDA and CDR2 is SQIVND in the germline V gene (reference sequence). The CDR3 covers 15 residues.